One and the same sample provided the 24 T cell receptor beta chains below, sequenced in a study of identical twins. MiXCR, applied by TCRdb to the 5' RACE reads, yields one record per CDR3 protein. The sample consists of some 630,000 distinct CDR3 sequences, just over 7% of them appearing once. The same data also went into a second study, on yellow fever vaccine responses in identical twins.

Sample: PBMCs. Receptors originate from a woman younger than 30 in good health.

In this sample, this clonotype turned up a few times. The J gene is TRBJ1-6, the V gene TRBV20-1; possible D gene TRBD1, 5 bases. Trimming removed 3 bases from V and 5 bases from J, with 17 bases in between. CDR3 length: 16 amino acids. Germline CDR1 reads DFQATT; CDR2 reads SNEGSKA (reference sequence). The CDR3 DNA follows: TGCAGTGCTAGGCGTGGGGGTCAGAGAAATAATTCACCCCTCCACTTT. Protein: CSARRGGQRNNSPLHF.

This clonotype was seen more than once but under ten times. This CDR3 is CASSYWGSGELFF. CDR3 nucleotides: TGTGCCAGCAGTTACTGGGGGTCCGGGGAGCTGTTTTTT. The gene calls are TRBV6-5 and TRBJ2-2; either TRBD1 or TRBD2 may supply D (5 bases each). The V end was cut by 1 base, the J end by 6 bases, with 6 bases between. This CDR3 contains 13 residues. The germline V gene encodes CDR1 MNHEY and CDR2 SVGAGI.

This clonotype showed up just a few times. The rearrangement joins TRBV5-5 to TRBJ2-5, with 8 bases fitting TRBD2. V shed 2 bases, J shed 5 bases, and the junction held 8 bases outside the gene matches. CDR1 is SGHKS and CDR2 is YYEKEE in the germline V gene (reference sequence). The CDR3 spans 15 residues. For the CDR3, the DNA is TGTGCCAGCAGCTTTACCGGGAGGGCGGACGAGACCCAGTACTTC. Amino acids: CASSFTGRADETQYF.

The table lists this clonotype with a few counts. The chain has TRBV3-1 and TRBJ2-6, with a weak D call TRBD1 (5 bases). In germline, CDR1 is LGHDT, CDR2 YNNKEL (reference sequence). The ends were cut back, 4 bases at V and 0 bases at J, with 13 bases in the middle. This CDR3 spans 17 amino acids. The CDR3: CASSLETAGSGANVLTF. For the CDR3, the DNA is TGTGCCAGCAGCCTTGAGACAGCAGGCTCTGGGGCCAACGTCCTGACTTTC.

This clonotype has more than one count but fewer than ten. One junction end disagrees with the germline gene, perhaps due to a read error. The chain carries TRBV7-9 and TRBJ1-1, with D unresolved. This CDR3 contains 14 residues. Germline V gene sequence: CDR1 SEHNR, CDR2 FQNEAQ (reference sequence). The CDR3 loop is CASRLAGKNTEAFF. DNA of the CDR3: TGTGCCAGCAGGTTAGCCGGGAAGAACACTGAAGCTTTCTTT.

V is TRBV5-1 and J is TRBJ2-7; 7 bases line up with TRBD1. With V trimmed by 3 bases and J by 5 bases, 5 bases remained unmatched. The CDR3 contains 13 residues. Germline V gives CDR1 SGHRS, CDR2 YFSETQ. The CDR3 DNA follows: TGCGCCAGCAGCTCGACAGGGTTCGACGAGCAGTACGTC. This encodes CASSSTGFDEQYV.

This clonotype was seen a few times. The chain combines TRBV24-1 with TRBJ1-1; possibly TRBD1 for D (5 bases). V was pared by 7 bases and J by 1 base, with 9 bases between. CDR3 length equals 13 residues. Germline V gene lookup returns CDR1 KGHDR and CDR2 SFDVKD. The CDR3 loop reads CATSDRPNTEAFF. CDR3 DNA sequence: TGTGCCACCAGCGACAGACCGAACACTGAAGCTTTCTTT.

The V call is TRBV15, the J call TRBJ2-1, with D perhaps matching TRBD2 (6 bases). Germline V gives CDR1 LNHNV, CDR2 YYDKDF (reference sequence). The CDR3 has 14 amino acids. The V and J ends lost 8 bases and 4 bases respectively, with 15 bases between them. The CDR3 reads CATGRGGVYNEQFF. For the CDR3, the DNA is TGTGCCACCGGCCGCGGAGGGGTTTACAATGAGCAGTTCTTC.

This clonotype was seen ten or more times. V and J are TRBV3-1 and TRBJ1-3; 7 bases align to TRBD1. Germline CDR1 and CDR2: LGHDT and YNNKEL (reference sequence). Trimming took 2 bases from V and 0 from J; bases not matched to a gene: 4. The CDR3 loop spans 16 amino acids. The CDR3 loop is CASSQRDSYSGNTIYF. In DNA, the CDR3 is TGTGCCAGCAGCCAACGGGACAGTTACTCTGGAAACACCATATATTTT. Full variable domain (outside the CDR3, taken from reference TRBV3-1 and TRBJ1-3): DTAVSQTPKYLVTQMGNDKSIKCEQNLGHDTMYWYKQDSKKFLKIMFSYNNKELIINETVPNRFSPKSPDKAHLNLHINSLELGDSAVYFCASSQRDSYSGNTIYFGEGSWLTVV.

Comment on this clonotype: With a much larger clone just one base away, this may be a read error. This sequence joins TRBV2 and TRBJ2-1; D gene uncertain. The germline V gene encodes CDR1 SNHLY and CDR2 FYNNEI. The CDR3 runs 13 residues. V was pared by 2 bases and J by 8 bases, with 10 bases between. The CDR3 protein is CASSERVYDEQFF. The CDR3 region has the DNA TGTGCCAGCAGTGAACGGGTTTACGATGAGCAGTTCTTC.

V and J are TRBV20-1 and TRBJ2-2; maybe TRBD2 (6 bases). CDR1 and CDR2 (germline): DFQATT, SNEGSKA (reference sequence). Trimming cost V 3 bases and J 4 bases, with 12 bases left between them. CDR3 length: 14 amino acids. The CDR3 protein is CSARGRWGTGELFF. The CDR3 nucleotides are TGCAGTGCTAGGGGGAGGTGGGGCACCGGGGAGCTGTTTTTT.

This clonotype was picked up many times. The gene calls are TRBV2 and TRBJ2-6; D remains unclear. Per germline, CDR1 SNHLY and CDR2 FYNNEI. The CDR3 spans 16 residues. Deletions cut 8 bases from V and 0 bases from J, with 14 bases between. The DNA of the CDR3 is TGTGCCAGCGTGGGTGGGATGAGCTCTGGGGCCAACGTCCTGACTTTC. It specifies CASVGGMSSGANVLTF.

The gene calls are TRBV3-1 and TRBJ2-2, with TRBD2 as a possible D gene (7 bases). The CDR3 has 16 residues. Trimming stripped 4 bases from V and 2 bases from J, with 14 bases between. The germline V gene encodes CDR1 LGHDT and CDR2 YNNKEL (reference sequence). The CDR3 spells CASSLVRGGNTGELFF. In DNA form, the CDR3 reads TGTGCCAGCAGCCTCGTAAGGGGGGGTAACACCGGGGAGCTGTTTTTT.

The CDR3 DNA follows: TGTGCCGCCGGGCCCTATCACGCCGGGGAGCTGTTTTTT. This translates into CAAGPYHAGELFF. The chain links TRBV10-3 to TRBJ2-2; D is unclear. The V end lost 11 bases, the J end lost 6 bases, and 16 bases lay between the germline ends. CDR1 ENHRY and CDR2 SYGVKD come from the germline V gene. The CDR3 covers 13 residues.

The rearrangement joins TRBV20-1 to TRBJ2-1; 9 bases match TRBD1. The germline gives CDR1 DFQATT, CDR2 SNEGSKA (reference sequence). Trimming at V came to 1 base and at J to 0 bases, leaving 10 bases not matched to a gene. This CDR3 has 18 residues. The CDR3 reads CSARAWTGATSSYNEQFF. CDR3 DNA sequence: TGCAGTGCTAGAGCTTGGACAGGGGCCACTAGCTCCTACAATGAGCAGTTCTTC.

This CDR3 reads CASRPEDRPYTQYF. The CDR3 DNA follows: TGTGCCAGCAGGCCTGAGGACCGTCCCTACACGCAGTATTTT. V is TRBV12-3 or TRBV12-4 and J is TRBJ2-3; D uncertain. V lost 6 bases and J lost 9, with 19 bases in between. This CDR3 spans 14 amino acids.

The chain couples TRBV7-6 to TRBJ2-5; 11 nucleotides agree with TRBD2. This CDR3 has 16 amino acids. Germline CDR1 is SGHVS and CDR2 is FNYEAQ. V lost 3 bases to trimming and J lost 4 bases; unmatched junction nucleotides: 7. CDR3 sequence (DNA): TGTGCCAGCAGCTTCCTAGCGGGAGGCGTACTAGAGACCCAGTACTTC. It encodes CASSFLAGGVLETQYF.

The table lists this clonotype with a few counts. This chain connects TRBV18 to TRBJ2-2; D unresolved. CDR3 length equals 16 residues. Germline-derived CDR1 and CDR2 are KGHSH and LQKENI. V was pared by 5 bases and J by 0 bases, with 13 bases between. CDR3 DNA: TGTGCCAGCTCAGCAGCTCCAGGCGCGAACACCGGGGAGCTGTTTTTT. Its protein is CASSAAPGANTGELFF.

This clonotype was found a few times. The chain carries TRBV25-1 and TRBJ2-3; possibly TRBD2 for D (5 bases). This CDR3 is built from 15 residues. V lost 1 base and J lost 3, with 11 bases in between. Germline CDR1 and CDR2: MGHDK and SYGVNS. In DNA form, the CDR3 reads TGTGCCAGCAGTGAATCCGGCGGGTCGACAGATACGCAGTATTTT. Translation: CASSESGGSTDTQYF.

Details on this clonotype: This may arise from a read error, as a much more abundant clone is one base away. V usage is TRBV5-1 and J usage is TRBJ1-1; D gene ambiguous. The V end lost 0 bases, the J end lost 0 bases, and 12 bases lay between the germline ends. The CDR3 has 16 amino acids. Germline V lookup: CDR1 SGHRS, CDR2 YFSETQ. CDR3 protein: CASSLVRETVNTEAFF. In DNA, the CDR3 is TGCGCCAGCAGCTTGGTAAGGGAAACGGTGAACACTGAAGCTTTCTTT.

Many counts were recorded for this clonotype. V usage is TRBV27 and J usage is TRBJ2-5; D gene ambiguous. The CDR3 consists of 14 residues. Trimming took off 3 bases at V and 0 bases at J, with 8 bases between the two ends. Germline V gene data show CDR1 as MNHEY and CDR2 as SMNVEV (reference sequence). The CDR3 nucleotides are TGTGCCAGCAGTTTGTCCAGGAACCAAGAGACCCAGTACTTC. Encoded protein: CASSLSRNQETQYF.

Concerning this clonotype: A much bigger clone sits one base away, suggesting this may be a read error. The rearrangement links TRBV11-2 to TRBJ1-1; 8 positions match TRBD1. This CDR3 is 17 amino acids long. The germline V gene encodes CDR1 SGHAT and CDR2 FQNNGV. As DNA, the CDR3 is TGTGCCAGCAGCTTAGGAGCAGGGGGCCGTATGAACACTGAAGCTATCTTT. Its translation: CASSLGAGGRMNTEAIF.

This clonotype was observed many times. CDR3 amino acids: CASSSDRSNSNIQYF. The CDR3 DNA reads as TGCGCCAGCAGCTCTGACAGGAGCAATTCAAACATTCAGTACTTC. The rearrangement joins TRBV5-1 to TRBJ2-4; the D gene is possibly TRBD1 (6 bases). The V gene lost 3 bases and the J gene lost 6 bases, with 16 bases spanning the gap. Germline CDR1 and CDR2: SGHRS and YFSETQ. The CDR3 loop spans 15 amino acids. Based on the CDR3 plus reference TRBV5-1 and TRBJ2-4, the full variable domain is KAGVTQTPRYLIKTRGQQVTLSCSPISGHRSVSWYQQTPGQGLQFLFEYFSETQRNKGNFPGRFSGRQFSNSRSEMNVSTLELGDSALYLCASSSDRSNSNIQYFGAGTRLSVL.

This clonotype has a handful of counts. This chain connects TRBV20-1 to TRBJ1-4; 7 nucleotides match TRBD1. This CDR3 is built from 13 residues. Unmatched junction bases numbered 3, after V lost 6 bases and J lost 2 bases. Germline CDR1 reads DFQATT; CDR2 reads SNEGSKA (reference sequence). The chain's CDR3 is CSAKGQTNEKLFF. DNA for the CDR3: TGCAGTGCGAAGGGACAGACTAATGAAAAACTGTTTTTT.